The 17 T cell receptor beta chains below were found in one sample sequenced in a study of blood T cell repertoires in COVID-19. Profiling relied on immunoSEQ multiplex PCR, and the TCRdb table lists in-frame clones only, not all of them. Among roughly 54,000 clones listed, 80% to 90% were seen once. The specimen sequenced was peripheral blood. The receptors originated from a middle-aged man with acute or convalescent COVID-19.

The chain is built from TRBV6-2 or TRBV6-3 and TRBJ1-4; the D gene is possibly TRBD1 (5 bases). V was clipped by 5 bases and J by 8 bases, with 15 bases between them. The CDR3 spans 14 residues. The germline CDR1 and CDR2 sequences are MNHEY and SVGEGT. The CDR3 region is CASSTNGGMEKLFF. The CDR3 DNA follows: TGTGCCAGCAGTACCAACGGGGGAATGGAAAAACTGTTTTTT.

The chain employs TRBV7-9 and TRBJ2-5; 8 bases agree with TRBD1. This CDR3 comprises 15 residues. The trim removed 5 bases at V and 5 bases at J, leaving 10 bases unmatched. Germline V gene lookup returns CDR1 SEHNR and CDR2 FQNEAQ (reference sequence). CDR3 sequence: CASSLRTGLWETQYF. CDR3 DNA: TGTGCCAGCAGCCTACGGACAGGGTTGTGGGAGACCCAGTACTTC.

The rearrangement joins TRBV6-4 to TRBJ2-1; 12 bases are shared with TRBD2. V was clipped by 4 bases and J by 6 bases; unmatched bases: 1. Germline-derived CDR1 and CDR2 are MRHNA and SNTAGT. This CDR3 has 14 residues. The CDR3 DNA follows: TGTGCCAGCAGTGTACTAGCGGGAGGCAATGAGCAGTTCTTC. This codes for CASSVLAGGNEQFF.

This clone was found a few times. The chain couples TRBV10-3 to TRBJ1-3; D unresolved. V gave up 1 base and J gave up 0 bases, with 13 bases separating them. The CDR3 runs 17 residues. Germline V CDR1 and CDR2: ENHRY, SYGVKD. CDR3 nucleotides: TGTGCCATCAGTGAGTACGGTCCTCCGAGCTCTGGAAACACCATATATTTT. Translating it yields CAISEYGPPSSGNTIYF.

V usage is TRBV5-1 and J usage is TRBJ2-3; 10 bases agree with TRBD2. CDR1 and CDR2 from the germline V gene are SGHRS and YFSETQ. The CDR3 runs to 16 residues. V gave up 0 bases and J gave up 2 bases; unmatched junction bases: 3. The CDR3 coding sequence is TGCGCCAGCAGCTTGGGAGCGGGAGGGCCCACAGATACGCAGTATTTT. Its translation is CASSLGAGGPTDTQYF.

The rearrangement links TRBV18 to TRBJ2-2; 8 positions agree with TRBD1. CDR3 length: 19 amino acids. J was trimmed by 0 bases and V by 4 bases; bases with no gene match: 13. In germline, CDR1 is KGHSH, CDR2 LQKENI. This CDR3 is CASSLRTGPKPSNTGELFF. CDR3 DNA sequence: TGTGCCAGCTCACTACGGACAGGGCCCAAACCCTCGAACACCGGGGAGCTGTTTTTT.

This chain joins TRBV28 and TRBJ2-3, with D perhaps TRBD1 (5 bases). The CDR3 sequence is 13 residues long. V was pared by 6 bases and J by 3 bases, with 10 bases between. Germline values: CDR1 MDHEN, CDR2 SYDVKM. CDR3 in DNA: TGTGCCAGCAGGGGGCTCGTAACAGATACGCAGTATTTT. This gives the protein CASRGLVTDTQYF. The full variable domain, with the rest looked up from reference TRBV28 and TRBJ2-3, is DVKVTQSSRYLVKRTGEKVFLECVQDMDHENMFWYRQDPGLGLRLIYFSYDVKMKEKGDIPEGYSVSREKKERFSLILESASTNQTSMYLCASRGLVTDTQYFGPGTRLTVL.

This chain links TRBV6-6 with TRBJ2-1; 14 bases agree with TRBD2. Germline CDR1 MNHNY, CDR2 SVGAGI (reference sequence). V shed 8 bases, J shed 9 bases, and the junction held 6 bases outside the gene matches. There are 14 residues in the CDR3. The CDR3 reads CASEPGLAGAEQFF. The DNA of the CDR3 is TGTGCCAGCGAACCGGGACTAGCGGGAGCTGAGCAGTTCTTC.

The chain has TRBV29-1 and TRBJ2-3, with 15 positions matching TRBD2. This CDR3 comprises 16 residues. After removal of 6 bases from V and 4 bases from J, the junction contained 8 bases not matched to a gene. CDR1 and CDR2 from the germline V gene are SQVTM and ANQGSEA. CDR3 region: CSVRGLAGGAADTQYF. CDR3 bases: TGCAGCGTCCGCGGACTAGCGGGAGGGGCGGCAGATACGCAGTATTTT.

In its sample, this clone was seen once. CDR3 region: CATSEGSSYEQYF. In DNA form, the CDR3 reads TGTGCCACTTCGGAGGGGTCCAGCTACGAGCAGTACTTC. This chain joins TRBV2 and TRBJ2-7; TRBD2 is a possible D gene (6 bases). CDR3 size: 13 residues. Deletions cut 10 bases from V and 3 bases from J, with 16 bases between. Germline V lookup: CDR1 SNHLY, CDR2 FYNNEI. Filled out from reference TRBV2 and TRBJ2-7, the complete variable domain reads EPEVTQTPSHQVTQMGQEVILRCVPISNHLYFYWYRQILGQKVEFLVSFYNNEISEKSEIFDDQFSVERPDGSNFTLKIRSTKLEDSAMYFCATSEGSSYEQYFGPGTRLTVT.

The gene calls are TRBV6-5 and TRBJ2-5, with no clear D. Deletions cut 8 bases from V and 3 bases from J, with 13 bases between. This CDR3 is 13 amino acids long. Germline V gene lookup returns CDR1 MNHEY and CDR2 SVGAGI. CDR3 residues: CASLTESKETQYF. As DNA, the CDR3 is TGTGCCAGCTTAACAGAGTCGAAAGAGACCCAGTACTTC.

This chain uses TRBV10-3 with TRBJ2-3, with a weak D call TRBD2 (6 bases). Trimming shortened V by 0 bases and J by 0 bases, and 10 bases separated the two germline ends. Germline values: CDR1 ENHRY, CDR2 SYGVKD. This CDR3 region has 16 residues. In nucleotides, the CDR3 is TGTGCCATCAGTGAGTCCGGGAGTTCTAGCACAGATACGCAGTATTTT. This encodes CAISESGSSSTDTQYF.

V usage is TRBV5-1 and J usage is TRBJ1-2; D is undetermined. The germline V gene encodes CDR1 SGHRS and CDR2 YFSETQ. V was clipped by 3 bases and J by 6 bases, with 12 bases between them. This CDR3 spans 13 amino acids. DNA of the CDR3: TGCGCCAGCAGCTCAGGATTAGATGATGGCTACACCTTC. Its protein product is CASSSGLDDGYTF. Together with reference TRBV5-1 and TRBJ1-2, the CDR3 gives the full variable domain: KAGVTQTPRYLIKTRGQQVTLSCSPISGHRSVSWYQQTPGQGLQFLFEYFSETQRNKGNFPGRFSGRQFSNSRSEMNVSTLELGDSALYLCASSSGLDDGYTFGSGTRLTVV.

The CDR3 protein is CASSLQGVHARVTNYGYTF. The DNA for the CDR3 is TGTGCCAGCAGCTTACAGGGGGTCCATGCAAGGGTAACTAACTATGGCTACACCTTC. This rearrangement joins TRBV7-9 to TRBJ1-2; 7 bases agree with TRBD1. The germline V gene encodes CDR1 SEHNR and CDR2 FQNEAQ (reference sequence). The V gene end was trimmed by 2 bases and the J gene end by 0 bases; junction bases not matched to a gene: 15. The CDR3 runs 19 residues.

This chain links TRBV18 with TRBJ2-2; D perhaps matches TRBD1 (5 bases). V dropped 3 bases and J dropped 6 bases, with 14 bases sitting between them. Germline-derived CDR1 and CDR2 are KGHSH and LQKENI. CDR3 length equals 15 residues. DNA of the CDR3: TGTGCCAGCTCACCCCCTGACAGTTTCGCCGGGGAGCTGTTTTTT. As protein: CASSPPDSFAGELFF.

The chain joins TRBV6-1 to TRBJ1-1; weak D call: TRBD1 (5 bases). The V end lost 3 bases, the J end lost 5 bases, and 13 bases lay between the germline ends. The germline V gene has CDR1 MNHNS and CDR2 SASEGT. The CDR3 is 14 amino acids. CDR3 DNA: TGTGCCAGCAGTGAGGGGTTCCAGGGAACTGAAGCTTTCTTT. Translation gives CASSEGFQGTEAFF.

The V call is TRBV9, the J call TRBJ1-1; no firm D call. V lost 5 bases and J 4 bases, leaving 18 bases between the germline ends. CDR1 is SGDLS, CDR2 YYNGEE, per germline. This CDR3 comprises 15 residues. The CDR3 bases are TGTGCCAGCAGAGAATTATTCGGGGTTGGCACTGAAGCTTTCTTT. This codes for CASRELFGVGTEAFF.